This T cell receptor beta chain was recorded in a study of regulatory T cells in long-lasting Graves disease. General study results and limits: Gene preferences differed: TRBV28, TRBJ1-2, TRBJ2-5 in persistent cases.

Described time point: newly diagnosed GD, antithyroid drugs for less than 3 months. Following extraction of RNA from PBMCs, that RNA was used to make the TCR library. The authors built TCR beta libraries using iRepertoire HTBI primers and Arm-PCR of CDR3 regions. TCRdb re-analysed the multiplex PCR reads in MiXCR, keeping a single row per CDR3 protein. Here the sample spans under 800,000 distinct CDR3 sequences, 16% being singletons. As regards this clonotype: Its antigen is unknown.

V lost 6 bases and J lost 3; bases outside the gene matches: 14. The CDR3 is 17 residues long. Germline CDR1 MDHEN, CDR2 SYDVKM. This sample was shared with a second study, whose subject was T cells in Graves' hyperthyroidism and ophthalmopathy. From that second work: Graves' hyperthyroidism is called stable when ophthalmopathy does not progress within 18 months.

This receptor was identified in a woman aged 30 to 39 with Graves disease. Source: peripheral blood mononuclear cells (PBMCs), taken at new diagnosis, from a patient treated with antithyroid drugs. This chain connects TRBV28 to TRBJ2-7; 10 nucleotides agree with TRBD2. CDR3 region: CASRSLAGRDGGYEQYF. DNA for the CDR3: TGTGCCAGCAGGTCACTAGCGGGAAGGGATGGAGGCTACGAGCAGTACTTC. Filled out from reference TRBV28 and TRBJ2-7, the complete variable domain reads DVKVTQSSRYLVKRTGEKVFLECVQDMDHENMFWYRQDPGLGLRLIYFSYDVKMKEKGDIPEGYSVSREKKERFSLILESASTNQTSMYLCASRSLAGRDGGYEQYFGPGTRLTVT.